The 9 T cell receptor beta chains reported below all come from one sample, sequenced in a study of shared clonotypes between healthy human individuals. The protocol was immunoSEQ multiplex PCR, while the TCRdb copy is restricted to in-frame clones and leaves out a portion. Among approximately 500,000 clones, approximately 79% were seen once, and the ten largest hold around 12%. Sample: PBMCs. The receptors here all came from a woman between 35 and 50 years old in good health. Some clones in this sample may be carry-over from other donors' samples.

The gene calls are TRBV7-8 and TRBJ2-7; D is unclear. V was trimmed by 1 base and J by 6 bases, leaving 19 bases between them. The CDR3 is 16 amino acids. CDR1 SGHVS and CDR2 FQNEAQ come from the germline V gene. The CDR3 loop is CASSLGSASPSGEQYF. The CDR3 region has the DNA TGTGCCAGCAGCTTAGGGTCAGCGAGCCCGTCCGGCGAGCAGTACTTC.

V is TRBV6-5 and J is TRBJ1-2; 11 nucleotides line up with TRBD1. The germline CDR1 and CDR2 sequences are MNHEY and SVGAGI. Losses at the gene ends were 6 bases for V and 2 bases for J; bases not matched to a gene: 2. This CDR3 is built from 14 residues. This chain's CDR3 is CASRGTGGNYGYTF. Written as DNA, the CDR3 is TGTGCCAGCAGGGGGACAGGGGGGAACTATGGCTACACCTTC.

This sequence joins TRBV18 and TRBJ2-3; D is possibly TRBD1 (6 bases). The CDR3 runs 15 residues. Germline CDR1 is KGHSH and CDR2 is LQKENI. V gave up 4 bases and J gave up 1 base, with 12 bases separating them. The CDR3 coding sequence is TGTGCCAGCTCACAGAGGGGGTTTGGCACAGATACGCAGTATTTT. It translates to CASSQRGFGTDTQYF. Drawing the rest from reference TRBV18 and TRBJ2-3, the complete variable domain is NAGVMQNPRHLVRRRGQEARLRCSPMKGHSHVYWYRQLPEEGLKFMVYLQKENIIDESGMPKERFSAEFPKEGPSILRIQQVVRGDSAAYFCASSQRGFGTDTQYFGPGTRLTVL.

This rearrangement joins TRBV18 to TRBJ2-2, with D perhaps matching TRBD1 (6 bases). The CDR3 loop spans 13 amino acids. Per the germline V gene, CDR1 is KGHSH and CDR2 is LQKENI. Trimming removed 8 bases at V and 1 base at J, with 8 bases between. This CDR3 reads CASRQENTGELFF. DNA of the CDR3: TGTGCCAGCCGACAGGAGAACACCGGGGAGCTGTTTTTT.

J is TRBJ1-3 and V is TRBV2; 8 positions match TRBD1. The CDR3 loop spans 15 amino acids. J lost 1 base, V lost 10 bases, and 9 bases had no gene match. Germline V lookup: CDR1 SNHLY, CDR2 FYNNEI. CDR3 sequence: CATKQGGLSGNTIYF. Written as DNA, the CDR3 is TGTGCCACCAAACAGGGGGGCCTTTCTGGAAACACCATATATTTT.

Points on this clone: A much larger clonotype is one base distant, so this may be a read error. This chain uses TRBV18 with TRBJ2-7, with 9 positions matching TRBD1. This CDR3 spans 13 amino acids. The trim removed 5 bases at V and 6 bases at J, leaving 5 bases unmatched. Germline CDR1 reads KGHSH; CDR2 reads LQKENI. CDR3 in DNA: TGTGCCAGCTCAGCGGGACAGGGTGCCGAGCAGTACTTC. It codes for CASSAGQGAEQYF.

The table lists this clone with a count of one. The chain couples TRBV10-3 to TRBJ2-1; D gene unclear. CDR3 length equals 13 residues. Germline CDR1 is ENHRY and CDR2 is SYGVKD. The ends were cut back, 6 bases at V and 8 bases at J, with 14 bases in the middle. The CDR3 DNA sequence: TGTGCCATCAGGTTGGCCGCACCCGATGAGCAGTTCTTC. Translating it yields CAIRLAAPDEQFF.

J is TRBJ1-1 and V is TRBV9; no clear D. Trimming pared 2 bases from V and 5 bases from J, leaving 13 bases between. Germline V CDR1 and CDR2: SGDLS, YYNGEE. CDR3 size: 14 residues. The CDR3 bases are TGTGCCAGCAGCGTTGCGGTGTACGGGACTGAAGCTTTCTTT. It translates to CASSVAVYGTEAFF.

This clone was seen once. This chain connects TRBV18 to TRBJ1-6, with 9 bases that match TRBD1. The CDR3 contains 15 residues. The V gene end was trimmed by 3 bases and the J gene end by 7 bases; junction bases not matched to a gene: 4. Germline V gene data show CDR1 as KGHSH and CDR2 as LQKENI. The DNA of the CDR3 is TGTGCCAGCTCACCGGGACAGGGCCTAAATTCACCCCTCCACTTT. This gives the protein CASSPGQGLNSPLHF.